One and the same sample provided the 5 T cell receptor beta chains below, sequenced in a study of T cell responses to AZD1222 COVID-19 vaccine. Profiling relied on immunoSEQ multiplex PCR, and the TCRdb table lists in-frame clones only, not all of them. The data show 100,000 to 150,000 clones, about nine tenths seen once. The starting material was peripheral blood, obtained on day 0 of AZD1222 vaccination. The receptors were gathered from an adult in good health.

This clone occurred a few times. The rearrangement joins TRBV14 to TRBJ1-6; D unresolved. The CDR3 covers 9 residues. The V gene's germline CDR1 is SGHDN and CDR2 FVKESK. V gave up 6 bases and J gave up 10 bases, with 1 base separating them. The DNA of the CDR3 is TGTGCCAGCAGATCACCCCTCCACTTT. Protein sequence: CASRSPLHF.

This chain uses TRBV19 with TRBJ1-5; possible D gene TRBD1, 6 bases. The germline gives CDR1 LNHDA, CDR2 SQIVND (reference sequence). Trimming pared 0 bases from V and 1 base from J, leaving 13 bases between. This CDR3 region has 17 residues. This chain's CDR3 is CASSIDLFRGSNQPQHF. The CDR3 DNA follows: TGTGCCAGTAGTATAGATCTATTCAGGGGCAGCAATCAGCCCCAGCATTTT.

A single count supports this clone. V and J are TRBV18 and TRBJ1-6; tentative D call: TRBD1 (6 bases). Trimming left V 3 bases short and J 5 bases short, with 14 bases between. This CDR3 comprises 16 residues. CDR1 and CDR2 (germline): KGHSH, LQKENI. The CDR3 DNA is TGTGCCAGCTCACCTTCAGGGGCTGGTGATAATTCACCCCTCCACTTT. Protein sequence: CASSPSGAGDNSPLHF.

The chain combines TRBV6-2 or TRBV6-3 with TRBJ2-2, with 10 bases aligning to TRBD1. Germline CDR1 is MNHEY and CDR2 is SVGEGT. The CDR3 covers 16 residues. J was trimmed by 4 bases and V by 1 base; bases with no gene match: 3. The CDR3 is CASSYFRDRGTGELFF. CDR3 bases: TGTGCCAGCAGTTACTTCCGGGACAGGGGCACCGGGGAGCTGTTTTTT.

J is TRBJ2-1 and V is TRBV12-3 or TRBV12-4; D not certain. The CDR3 is 11 residues long. Trimming removed 3 bases at V and 9 bases at J, with 6 bases between. The DNA for the CDR3 is TGTGCCAGCAGTTTTAACGGTGAGCAGTTCTTC. This sequence encodes CASSFNGEQFF.